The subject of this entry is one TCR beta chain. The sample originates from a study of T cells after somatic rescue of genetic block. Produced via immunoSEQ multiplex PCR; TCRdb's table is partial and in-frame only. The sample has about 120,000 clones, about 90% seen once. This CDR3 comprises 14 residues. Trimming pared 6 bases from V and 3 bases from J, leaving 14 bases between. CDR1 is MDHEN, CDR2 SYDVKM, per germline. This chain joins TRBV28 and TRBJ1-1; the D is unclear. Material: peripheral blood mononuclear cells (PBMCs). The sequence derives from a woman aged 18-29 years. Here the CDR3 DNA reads TGTGCCAGCAGGCCAACCACGGTCTACACTGAAGCTTTCTTT. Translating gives CASRPTTVYTEAFF.